Presented here are 22 T cell receptor beta chains from one specimen sequenced in a study of T cells in women clearing cervical HPV infection. Sequencing was performed with immunoSEQ multiplex PCR; in TCRdb, only in-frame clones are kept and a portion is missing. The sample table sets out about 35,000 clones. Sequences were obtained from blood buffy coat. The receptors were gathered from a woman between 18 and 70 years old with a cervical HPV16 infection that either progressed to CIN3+ or cleared (not recorded which).

Comment on this clone: Coverage ceases 3 residues before the CDR3 finishes, and the germline J gene fills in the end. The V gene is TRBV29-1, the J gene TRBJ2-1; 12 nucleotides agree with TRBD2. Trimming cost V 6 bases and J 9 bases; bases outside gene matches: 6. The CDR3 runs to 13 residues. Germline V lookup: CDR1 SQVTM, CDR2 ANQGSEA. CDR3 residues: CSVATSGGREQFF. The CDR3 DNA, read in part, is TGCAGCGTCGCGACTAGCGGGGGTCGTGAG.

Remarks on this clone: Read data end 3 residues before the CDR3 end; the end is taken from the germline J gene. This rearrangement joins TRBV6-2 or TRBV6-3 to TRBJ2-5; D is perhaps TRBD1 or TRBD2 (6 bases each). Germline assignment: CDR1 MNHEY and CDR2 SVGEGT. The germline V and J ends were trimmed by 8 bases and 6 bases, with 16 bases remaining between them. The CDR3 extends over 13 amino acids. The CDR3 reads CASAVAGQQTQYF. CDR3 DNA, as far as it was read: TGTGCCAGCGCCGTGGCGGGACAACAGACC.

A word on this clone: The read gets to within 3 residues of the CDR3 end, and the germline J gene fills in the rest. This rearrangement joins TRBV10-3 to TRBJ2-1; perhaps TRBD1 as D (6 bases). Germline V gives CDR1 ENHRY, CDR2 SYGVKD. The CDR3 consists of 12 residues. The V gene lost 7 bases and the J gene lost 4 bases, with 8 bases spanning the gap. Here the CDR3 reads CAITDRYNEQFF. The covered CDR3 bases are TGTGCCATCACCGACAGGTACAATGAG.

A note on this clone: Read data end 3 residues before the CDR3 end; the end is taken from the germline J gene. This chain links TRBV7-6 with TRBJ2-1; the match to TRBD2 covers 13 bases. The trim removed 1 base at V and 9 bases at J, leaving 6 bases unmatched. This CDR3 spans 16 amino acids. From germline, CDR1 is SGHVS and CDR2 FNYEAQ. CDR3 region: CASSLGTSGRAGEQFF. The covered CDR3 bases are TGTGCCAGCAGCTTAGGCACTAGCGGGAGGGCCGGTGAG.

Comments on this clone: The CDR3 extends 3 residues past the end of the read, so its final part is completed from the germline J gene. The chain is built from TRBV6-1 and TRBJ1-1, with 11 bases lining up with TRBD1. The germline V gene encodes CDR1 MNHNS and CDR2 SASEGT. The CDR3 is made up of 14 amino acids. Partial CDR3 DNA: TGTGCCAGCAGTCAAGGACAGGGGGCTACTCTT. Encoded protein: CASSQGQGATL. From start to end, the CDR3 is CASSQGQGATLAFF.

With regard to this clone: With the read ending 3 residues before the CDR3 end, the germline J gene is used to fill in that end. The V call is TRBV12-3 or TRBV12-4, the J call TRBJ2-7; perhaps TRBD2 as D (5 bases). V lost 8 bases to trimming and J lost 4 bases, with 12 bases between them. CDR3 length: 12 residues. Incomplete CDR3 DNA: TGTGCCAGCGGAAAGGACTCTTACGAG. Translation gives CASGKDSYE. The CDR3 as a whole reads CASGKDSYEQYF.

In regard to this clone: The read falls 3 residues short of the CDR3 end, and the missing part is taken from the germline J gene. This chain connects TRBV2 to TRBJ2-5, with D unresolved. This CDR3 comprises 14 residues. Trimming removed 4 bases from V and 1 base from J, with 10 bases in between. Germline V gene lookup returns CDR1 SNHLY and CDR2 FYNNEI. The CDR3 sequence: CASSGQAFQETQYF. CDR3 bases read: TGTGCCAGCAGTGGGCAGGCCTTCCAAGAGACC.

About this clone itself: Sequence at one end of the junction differs from germline and may be a read error. The read is 3 residues too short to cover the CDR3 end, so that end is filled in from the germline J gene. This chain links TRBV4-2 with TRBJ2-2; TRBD1 is a possible D gene (6 bases). The CDR3 runs 16 residues. Germline V CDR1 and CDR2: LGHNA, YNFKEQ. The CDR3 is CASSQEIEGQSGELFF. The sequenced part of the CDR3 DNA is TGCGCCAGCAGCCAAGAAATTGAGGGACAATCCGGGGAG.

With regard to this clone: The CDR3 end lies 3 residues beyond the end of the read and is filled in from the germline J gene. The chain carries TRBV2 and TRBJ1-4, with unresolved D. Trimming stripped 6 bases from V and 5 bases from J, with 10 bases between. This CDR3 spans 13 amino acids. The germline V gene encodes CDR1 SNHLY and CDR2 FYNNEI. The CDR3 sequence is CASRNGLNEKLFF. CDR3 bases read: TGTGCCAGCAGGAACGGGTTGAATGAAAAA. The full variable domain, in which reference TRBV2 and TRBJ1-4 provide the parts outside the CDR3, is EPEVTQTPSHQVTQMGQEVILRCVPISNHLYFYWYRQILGQKVEFLVSFYNNEISEKSEIFDDQFSVERPDGSNFTLKIRSTKLEDSAMYFCASRNGLNEKLFFGSGTQLSVL.

In the case of this clone: The read stops 3 residues short of the end of the CDR3; the missing end is completed from the germline J gene. The chain joins TRBV5-6 to TRBJ1-1, with TRBD1 as a possible D gene (6 bases). Trimming left V 7 bases short and J 3 bases short, with 19 bases between. Germline V gene data show CDR1 as SGHDT and CDR2 as YYEEEE. CDR3 length: 15 amino acids. Partial CDR3 DNA: TGTGCCAGCCGTCCCCGCGGGGGGCGCGACACTGAA. This gives the protein CASRPRGGRDTE. The complete CDR3 protein is CASRPRGGRDTEAFF. Using reference TRBV5-6 and TRBJ1-1 for the parts outside the CDR3, the full variable domain is DAGVTQSPTHLIKTRGQQVTLRCSPKSGHDTVSWYQQALGQGPQFIFQYYEEEERQRGNFPDRFSGHQFPNYSSELNVNALLLGDSALYLCASRPRGGRDTEAFFGQGTRLTVV.

Partial CDR3 DNA: TGTGCCAGCAGCTCTCAGACAGGGTGGGATGAG. Residues: CASSSQTGWDE. In full, the CDR3 is CASSSQTGWDEQFF. J is TRBJ2-1 and V is TRBV7-3; 7 nucleotides agree with TRBD1. The read gets to within 3 residues of the CDR3 end, and the germline J gene fills in the rest. Germline V gene lookup returns CDR1 SGHTA and CDR2 FQGTGA. The CDR3 spans 14 residues. V shed 4 bases and J 8 bases; nucleotides not matched to a gene: 8.

CDR3 sequence: CASSPQGTEYEQYF. The sequenced CDR3 bases are TGTGCCAGCTCACCACAGGGGACAGAGTACGAG. The rearrangement uses TRBV18 and TRBJ2-7; 7 bases are shared with TRBD1. The read ends 3 residues before the CDR3 terminus; that terminus is restored from the germline J gene. Per the germline V gene, CDR1 is KGHSH and CDR2 is LQKENI. This CDR3 region has 14 residues. The V segment lost 1 base and the J segment 4 bases; nucleotides outside the gene matches: 4.

On this clone: The DNA ends 3 residues before the CDR3 does, and the rest of the CDR3 is filled in from the germline J gene. This chain joins TRBV7-2 and TRBJ2-7, with 7 bases matching TRBD1. This CDR3 comprises 15 residues. Trimming took 6 bases from V and 5 from J; bases not matched to a gene: 13. Germline loops: CDR1 SGHTA, CDR2 FQGNSA. The CDR3 loop is CASRPRTGDENEQYF. The sequenced CDR3 bases are TGTGCCAGCAGACCACGTACAGGGGACGAGAACGAG.

Incomplete CDR3 DNA: TGCAGTGCTAGCGGACTAGCGGGGGTCACAGATACC. The encoded protein is CSASGLAGVTDT. The CDR3, in full, reads CSASGLAGVTDTQYF. J is TRBJ2-5 and V is TRBV20-1; 13 bases map to TRBD2. The CDR3 end lies 3 residues beyond the end of the read and is filled in from the germline J gene. CDR3 length: 15 amino acids. From germline, CDR1 is DFQATT and CDR2 SNEGSKA (reference sequence).

The chain's CDR3 is CASSLTTNYGYTF. The sequenced part of the CDR3 DNA is TGCGCCAGCAGCTTAACAACTAACTATGGC. The chain uses TRBV5-1 and TRBJ1-2, with D hard to call. The sequence runs out 3 residues before the end of the CDR3; the remainder is reconstructed from the germline J gene. Germline CDR1 is SGHRS and CDR2 is YFSETQ. The CDR3 has 13 amino acids. V was pared by 2 bases and J by 0 bases, with 5 bases between.

For this clone: The missing CDR3 end, 3 residues past where the read stops, is filled in from the germline J gene. The chain couples TRBV10-3 to TRBJ1-2, with 8 bases matching TRBD1. With 5 bases clipped from V and 1 base from J, the junction kept 3 bases outside the gene matches. The germline V gene has CDR1 ENHRY and CDR2 SYGVKD. This CDR3 spans 14 amino acids. CDR3 DNA, as far as it was read: TGTGCCATCAGTACCGGACAGGGTAACTATGGC. Translated: CAISTGQGNYG. The full-length CDR3 reads as CAISTGQGNYGYTF.

Concerning this clone itself: With the read ending 3 residues before the CDR3 end, the germline J gene is used to fill in that end. The rearrangement joins TRBV5-6 to TRBJ2-4; D gene ambiguous. Germline V gives CDR1 SGHDT, CDR2 YYEEEE. The CDR3 contains 13 residues. Partial CDR3 DNA: TGTGCCAGCAGCTTGATAGAAAGCGAGACT. Translation: CASSLIESET. In full, the CDR3 reads CASSLIESETQYF.

As for this clone: The read stops 3 residues short of the end of the CDR3; the missing end is completed from the germline J gene. This chain uses TRBV5-4 with TRBJ2-1; D gene ambiguous. This CDR3 contains 15 residues. V lost 3 bases, J lost 2 bases, and 12 bases lay in between. Germline V lookup: CDR1 SGHNT, CDR2 YYREEE (reference sequence). CDR3 bases read: TGTGCCAGCAGCTCTATTTCAGGCGCCTACAATGAG. Amino acids: CASSSISGAYNE. In full, the CDR3 reads CASSSISGAYNEQFF.

Concerning this clone: The read comes to an end 3 residues before the CDR3 does, leaving the germline J gene to fill in the end. The J gene is TRBJ2-3, the V gene TRBV7-3; 7 bases map to TRBD2. The CDR3 contains 15 residues. J was trimmed by 3 bases and V by 2 bases; bases with no gene match: 5. In germline, CDR1 is SGHTA, CDR2 FQGTGA. The CDR3 here is CASSLLAGATDTQYF. Incomplete CDR3 DNA: TGTGCCAGCAGCTTACTGGCGGGAGCTACAGATACG.

With regard to this clone: Read sequence stops 3 residues before the CDR3 end, and the germline J gene provides the missing end. The chain combines TRBV7-6 with TRBJ1-5; a possible D gene is TRBD1 (6 bases). V was shortened by 5 bases and J by 5 bases, with 16 bases between the two germline ends. CDR1 is SGHVS and CDR2 is FNYEAQ in the germline V gene. The length of the CDR3 is 15 residues. The CDR3 spells CASSRETGGHQPQHF. The sequenced CDR3 bases are TGTGCCAGCAGCAGAGAGACAGGCGGACATCAGCCC.

On this clone itself: The read is 3 residues too short to cover the CDR3 end, so that end is filled in from the germline J gene. The V call is TRBV20-1, the J call TRBJ2-3, with a tentative D call TRBD2 (10 bases). The V and J ends lost 3 bases and 0 bases respectively, with 31 bases between them. Per the germline V gene, CDR1 is DFQATT and CDR2 is SNEGSKA (reference sequence). The CDR3 contains 21 residues. CDR3 in amino acids: CSASQDRGASGSPLSTDTQYF. CDR3 DNA, as far as it was read: TGCAGTGCTAGCCAAGACAGGGGGGCTAGCGGGAGTCCTCTTAGCACAGATACG.

Turning to this clone: The read halts 3 residues ahead of the CDR3 end, with the missing end drawn from the germline J gene. V and J are TRBV18 and TRBJ2-3; the D gene is possibly TRBD2 (6 bases). CDR1 and CDR2 from the germline V gene are KGHSH and LQKENI. The CDR3 contains 12 residues. CDR3 region: CASSPGGETQYF. CDR3 DNA, as far as it was read: TGTGCCAGCAGCCCCGGGGGAGAGACG.